This T cell receptor beta chain was identified in a study of blood T cell repertoires in COVID-19. The wider study: Some COVID-19 samples were acute and others convalescent; all came from the United States, Italy and Spain. Sources were T cells, B-cell-depleted T cells, or PBMCs; the material itself was cDNA or gDNA.

How the authors handled the data: By means of reference gene primer amplification, nucleated cell counts were estimated. The protocol was immunoSEQ multiplex PCR, while the TCRdb copy is restricted to in-frame clones and leaves out a portion. That table furnishes V, J and clone size, whereas the DNA furnished D and trimming. Among almost 70,000 clones, 60% to 80% were seen once, and the ten largest hold 40% to 50%. Trimming cost V 11 bases and J 0 bases, with 17 bases left between them. CDR3 length: 14 residues. Germline V CDR1 and CDR2: MDHEN, SYDVKM. V is TRBV28 and J is TRBJ2-7; the D is unclear. This TCR came from a human donor in a cohort sampled during active COVID-19. Sequences were obtained from peripheral blood. The DNA of the CDR3 is TGTGCCGCAACTCCACGCCATCTCTCCTACGAGCAGTACTTC. Translated, it gives CAATPRHLSYEQYF.